Listed here are 27 T cell receptor beta chains from one sample, sequenced in a study of blood T cells in healthy people across ages. It was with a sample-barcoded 5' primer and a J-beta primer mix that a second PCR of roughly 6 to 12 cycles was run. Each CDR3 protein gets one entry after TCRdb re-called the 5' RACE reads with MiXCR. The sample comprises approximately 810,000 distinct CDR3 sequences, about 34% of which are singletons, and around 13% rests with the top ten. Sequenced material: blood. The receptor set was obtained from a man in his late teens or twenties in good health.

The rearrangement joins TRBV28 to TRBJ2-6; D may match TRBD1 or TRBD2 (5 bases each). CDR3 size: 18 residues. Looked up from germline, CDR1 is MDHEN and CDR2 is SYDVKM. Trimming took 7 bases from V and 0 from J, leaving 19 bases between them. CDR3 bases: TGTGCCAGCACCACTCTGAGACAGCGGCTCTCTGGGGCCAACGTCCTGACTTTC. Protein sequence: CASTTLRQRLSGANVLTF.

A remark on this clonotype: Compared with germline, one end of the junction differs, possibly owing to a read error. The chain recombines TRBV14 with TRBJ1-6; D unclear. The germline V gene has CDR1 SGHDN and CDR2 FVKESK. CDR3 size: 13 residues. The CDR3 is CASSQDLDSPPHF. In DNA, the CDR3 is TGTGCCAGCAGCCAAGATCTAGATTCACCCCCCCACTTT. Combining the CDR3 with reference TRBV14 and TRBJ1-6 gives the whole variable domain EAGVTQFPSHSVIEKGQTVTLRCDPISGHDNLYWYRRVMGKEIKFLLHFVKESKQDESGMPNNRFLAERTGGTYSTLKVQPAELEDSGVYFCASSQDLDSPPHFGNGTRLTVT.

The chain couples TRBV28 to TRBJ2-7, with 11 bases that match TRBD2. V lost 5 bases and J lost 4; bases outside the gene matches: 7. In germline, CDR1 is MDHEN, CDR2 SYDVKM. This CDR3 comprises 15 residues. DNA for the CDR3: TGTGCCAGCAGTCTCCTAGCGGGAGGTGGGTACGAGCAGTACTTC. Encoded protein: CASSLLAGGGYEQYF.

The chain couples TRBV5-1 to TRBJ2-1, with 7 bases fitting TRBD1. This CDR3 region has 13 residues. In germline, CDR1 is SGHRS, CDR2 YFSETQ. V lost 4 bases, J lost 8 bases, and 6 bases stayed unmatched. The CDR3 protein is CASSATGIHEQFF. CDR3 nucleotides: TGCGCCAGCAGCGCGACAGGGATCCATGAGCAGTTCTTC.

A few counts support this clonotype. J is TRBJ1-5 and V is TRBV20-1; tentative D call: TRBD1 (6 bases). V lost 4 bases to trimming and J lost 4 bases, with 8 bases between them. From germline, CDR1 is DFQATT and CDR2 SNEGSKA (reference sequence). The CDR3 is made up of 12 amino acids. The CDR3 region is CSANRENQPQHF. The CDR3 DNA reads as TGCAGTGCTAACAGGGAGAATCAGCCCCAGCATTTT.

The V call is TRBV20-1, the J call TRBJ1-5; 8 bases agree with TRBD1. The CDR3 is made up of 16 amino acids. Germline values: CDR1 DFQATT, CDR2 SNEGSKA (reference sequence). V lost 1 base to trimming and J lost 2 bases; unmatched junction nucleotides: 7. The CDR3, as DNA: TGCAGTGCTAGAGTCCCACCAGGGGGCCGCAATCAGCCCCAGCATTTT. Residues: CSARVPPGGRNQPQHF.

This clonotype was seen only a few times. The V gene is TRBV6-2 or TRBV6-3, the J gene TRBJ1-1; 9 positions agree with TRBD1. CDR3 size: 14 residues. The junction had 5 bases not matched to a gene; V was cut back by 7 bases and J by 2 bases. CDR1 and CDR2 from the germline V gene are MNHEY and SVGEGT. Written as DNA, the CDR3 is TGTGCCAGCAAAAACAGGGGGCGAAACACTGAAGCTTTCTTT. This translates into CASKNRGRNTEAFF.

The table lists this clonotype with a few counts. CDR3 sequence: CASSEEGAEGLQYF. The CDR3 nucleotides are TGTGCCAGCAGTGAGGAGGGGGCGGAAGGTCTACAGTACTTC. V is TRBV6-1 and J is TRBJ2-4; possible D gene TRBD1, 7 bases. The CDR3 has 14 residues. Germline lookup yields CDR1 MNHNS and CDR2 SASEGT. Trimming took 3 bases from V and 13 from J, leaving 19 bases between them.

The chain is built from TRBV4-1 and TRBJ2-3, with D possibly matching TRBD1 (5 bases). With 1 base removed from V and 8 bases from J, the gap between germline ends came to 16 bases. The CDR3 sequence is 15 residues long. CDR1 and CDR2 from the germline V gene are MGHRA and YSYEKL. DNA for the CDR3: TGCGCCAGCAGCCAAGTATTTGGGGCCCAGGGTACGCAGTATTTT. It yields the protein CASSQVFGAQGTQYF.

Here the CDR3 reads CASSLGTSSYGYTF. As DNA, the CDR3 is TGCGCCAGCAGCTTGGGGACGTCAAGTTATGGCTACACCTTC. V usage is TRBV5-1 and J usage is TRBJ1-2; D remains unclear. V shed 0 bases and J shed 5 bases, with 11 bases lying between them. This CDR3 region has 14 residues. Germline CDR1 SGHRS, CDR2 YFSETQ.

This clonotype came up a few times. The V call is TRBV2, the J call TRBJ2-1; TRBD2 matches at 10 bases. Germline-derived CDR1 and CDR2 are SNHLY and FYNNEI. J was trimmed by 7 bases and V by 6 bases; bases with no gene match: 12. The CDR3 is 16 amino acids. The CDR3 region has the DNA TGTGCCAGCAGCCACGAACTAGCGGGGCCGAGGAATGAGCAGTTCTTC. Translated, it gives CASSHELAGPRNEQFF.

This clonotype was detected many times. The gene calls are TRBV11-2 and TRBJ2-5; D is unresolved. V was trimmed by 1 base and J by 4 bases, leaving 7 bases between them. From germline, CDR1 is SGHAT and CDR2 FQNNGV. The CDR3 totals 13 residues. Here the CDR3 reads CASSLGIAETQYF. The CDR3 bases are TGTGCCAGCAGCTTAGGGATTGCAGAGACCCAGTACTTC.

V and J are TRBV20-1 and TRBJ1-2; 7 bases line up with TRBD1. The junction had 12 bases not matched to a gene; V was cut back by 0 bases and J by 2 bases. CDR3 length: 17 amino acids. Per the germline V gene, CDR1 is DFQATT and CDR2 is SNEGSKA (reference sequence). The DNA of the CDR3 is TGCAGTGCTAGAGACCACAGGGGTGCGGTAACCAACTATGGCTACACCTTC. It encodes CSARDHRGAVTNYGYTF.

This clonotype has a handful of counts. The CDR3 reads CASSQELRGAIYNEQFF. The CDR3 DNA reads TGTGCCAGCAGCCAAGAACTAAGGGGGGCAATCTACAATGAGCAGTTCTTC. The genes are TRBV4-2 and TRBJ2-1, with D perhaps given as TRBD1 or TRBD2 (6 bases each). This CDR3 contains 17 residues. Deletions cut 0 bases from V and 3 bases from J, with 15 bases between. Germline values: CDR1 LGHNA, CDR2 YNFKEQ.

This clonotype has more than one count but fewer than ten. The V gene is TRBV29-1, the J gene TRBJ1-2; 7 nucleotides align to TRBD1. This CDR3 contains 14 residues. Trimming at V came to 6 bases and at J to 2 bases, leaving 9 bases not matched to a gene. Germline V lookup: CDR1 SQVTM, CDR2 ANQGSEA. The CDR3 DNA is TGCAGCGTCGATAGTTCGGGACAGAACTATGGCTACACCTTC. Residues: CSVDSSGQNYGYTF.

This clonotype was found a few times. The CDR3: CASSSRRSDTEAFF. Here the CDR3 DNA reads TGTGCCAGCAGTTCGCGTAGATCGGACACTGAAGCTTTCTTT. This rearrangement joins TRBV12-3 or TRBV12-4 to TRBJ1-1; D gene unclear. V was cut by 4 bases and J by 3 bases, with 12 bases left in between. CDR3 length: 14 residues.

The V and J genes are TRBV6-5 and TRBJ2-1; no clear D gene. Germline CDR1 reads MNHEY; CDR2 reads SVGAGI. V dropped 2 bases and J dropped 7 bases, with 12 bases sitting between them. This CDR3 contains 14 residues. The CDR3 loop reads CASSYEALPNEQFF. The CDR3 DNA reads as TGTGCCAGCAGTTACGAGGCCCTGCCAAATGAGCAGTTCTTC.

The chain carries TRBV20-1 and TRBJ1-1; 7 nucleotides agree with TRBD1. The CDR3 is 12 amino acids. J gave up 5 bases and V 6 bases, and 6 bases lay outside the gene matches. Germline values: CDR1 DFQATT, CDR2 SNEGSKA (reference sequence). CDR3 sequence (DNA): TGCAGTGCATTCGACAGGGTAACTGAAGCTTTCTTT. It translates to CSAFDRVTEAFF.

The rearrangement joins TRBV7-9 to TRBJ1-5; weak D call: TRBD1 (6 bases). V lost 5 bases, J lost 3 bases, and 14 bases lay in between. Germline values: CDR1 SEHNR, CDR2 FQNEAQ (reference sequence). This CDR3 is built from 15 residues. The CDR3 nucleotides are TGTGCCAGCAGCCCAGTTACAGGGTACAATCAGCCCCAGCATTTT. This sequence encodes CASSPVTGYNQPQHF.

The rearrangement uses TRBV7-2 and TRBJ1-3; D is perhaps TRBD1 (6 bases). CDR1 is SGHTA and CDR2 is FQGNSA in the germline V gene. With 3 bases removed from V and 0 bases from J, the gap between germline ends came to 9 bases. This CDR3 has 15 residues. CDR3 amino acids: CASSFGQNSGNTIYF. Here the CDR3 DNA reads TGTGCCAGCAGCTTCGGACAGAACTCTGGAAACACCATATATTTT.

This clonotype was recorded a few times. The chain employs TRBV20-1 and TRBJ1-4, with TRBD1 matching 7 bases. The CDR3 spans 15 residues. Trimming at V came to 1 base and at J to 2 bases, leaving 4 bases not matched to a gene. From germline, CDR1 is DFQATT and CDR2 SNEGSKA (reference sequence). The CDR3 sequence is CSARGGDSTNEKLFF. CDR3 sequence (DNA): TGCAGTGCTAGAGGGGGGGACAGCACTAATGAAAAACTGTTTTTT.

The rearrangement uses TRBV7-9 and TRBJ2-1; 10 nucleotides line up with TRBD1. Losses at the gene ends were 4 bases for V and 5 bases for J; bases not matched to a gene: 14. The germline V gene has CDR1 SEHNR and CDR2 FQNEAQ (reference sequence). This CDR3 is built from 18 residues. The CDR3 spells CASSSETGGAGPDNEQFF. The CDR3 DNA follows: TGTGCCAGCAGCTCGGAGACAGGGGGCGCGGGGCCTGACAATGAGCAGTTCTTC. Full variable domain (missing parts from reference TRBV7-9 and TRBJ2-1): DTGVSQNPRHKITKRGQNVTFRCDPISEHNRLYWYRQTLGQGPEFLTYFQNEAQLEKSRLLSDRFSAERPKGSFSTLEIQRTEQGDSAMYLCASSSETGGAGPDNEQFFGPGTRLTVL.

This clonotype was seen only a few times. This chain links TRBV12-3 or TRBV12-4 with TRBJ1-1; D is undetermined. The V end lost 3 bases, the J end lost 1 base, and 6 bases lay between the germline ends. The CDR3 contains 13 residues. CDR3 coding DNA: TGTGCCAGCAGTTTCACGACGAACACTGAAGCTTTCTTT. Its translation: CASSFTTNTEAFF.

CDR3 sequence: CASTRPGVYNEQFF. Here the CDR3 DNA reads TGTGCCAGCACAAGACCGGGGGTCTACAATGAGCAGTTCTTC. The chain employs TRBV28 and TRBJ2-1, with a possible D match to TRBD2 (6 bases). The CDR3 covers 14 residues. The germline V gene encodes CDR1 MDHEN and CDR2 SYDVKM. The V gene lost 7 bases and the J gene lost 3 bases, with 13 bases spanning the gap.

Many counts were recorded for this clonotype. This chain joins TRBV20-1 and TRBJ2-7, with a possible D match to TRBD2 (7 bases). The germline CDR1 and CDR2 sequences are DFQATT and SNEGSKA (reference sequence). V was cut by 3 bases and J by 3 bases, with 15 bases left in between. The CDR3 contains 14 residues. The CDR3 sequence is CSASAGAPFYEQYF. DNA of the CDR3: TGCAGTGCTAGTGCGGGGGCTCCCTTCTACGAGCAGTACTTC.

The rearrangement joins TRBV9 to TRBJ2-6; D call uncertain. V gave up 3 bases and J gave up 0 bases, with 7 bases separating them. The CDR3 contains 15 residues. The germline V gene encodes CDR1 SGDLS and CDR2 YYNGEE. CDR3 nucleotides: TGTGCCAGCAGCGCTCACCCCTCTGGGGCCAACGTCCTGACTTTC. It specifies CASSAHPSGANVLTF.

The gene calls are TRBV25-1 and TRBJ2-3; possible D gene TRBD1, 5 bases. The CDR3 spans 13 residues. V lost 5 bases and J 4 bases, leaving 10 bases between the germline ends. In germline, CDR1 is MGHDK, CDR2 SYGVNS. DNA for the CDR3: TGTGCCAGCAGTAAAGCAGGGTCAGATACGCAGTATTTT. Its translation: CASSKAGSDTQYF.